This T cell receptor (beta chain) stems from a study of monozygotic twins with inflammatory bowel disease. One entry per CDR3 protein, without DNA, is what TCRdb gives after re-calling the 5' RACE reads. There are 300,000 to 400,000 distinct CDR3 sequences in the sample, with around 2% held by the top ten. This CDR3 has 20 residues. The germline CDR1 and CDR2 sequences are MNHEY and SVGEGT. The sample was blood. The clonotype originates from a human donor with ulcerative colitis or Crohn's disease, or a healthy co-twin of an affected twin (not recorded which). The chain is built from TRBV6-2 or TRBV6-3 and TRBJ2-7; TCRdb returns TRBD1, unconfirmable since there is no DNA. The CDR3 loop is CASSTHKGTGGRKGLYEQYF.